Here is one TCR beta chain with its context. Its antigen remains unidentified. This entry belongs to a study of liver allograft versus peripheral blood T cells. Study-wide background: Comparing T cell receptor repertoires in transplanted livers with those in recipients' peripheral blood was part of the design. The study, taken as a whole, reports: Peripheral blood repertoires reportedly differed from the T cell receptor repertoires found inside liver allografts.

Trimming cost V 4 bases and J 1 base, with 8 bases left between them. Germline CDR1 SGHKS, CDR2 YYEKEE (reference sequence). There are 13 residues in the CDR3. MiXCR, run by TCRdb on the reads, gives a single entry per CDR3 protein. The table lists about 10,000 distinct CDR3 sequences, roughly 19% of them singletons. The chain links TRBV5-5 to TRBJ1-1, with D perhaps matching TRBD1 (5 bases). The source of this sequence is a human patient who had a liver transplant. A subset of T cells may come from the graft donor. The CDR3 DNA reads TGTGCCAGCAGCGTGAGGGGGAACACTGAAGCTTTCTTT. Its translation: CASSVRGNTEAFF.